These 28 T cell receptor beta chains originate from one sample sequenced in a study of cytomegalovirus exposure and HLA in healthy donors. PCR used 60 Vbeta primers and 13 Jbeta primers. Sequencing used immunoSEQ multiplex PCR; TCRdb keeps in-frame clones, though not all of them. The sample records roughly 100,000 clones, 65% to 85% being singletons. Sequencing used PBMCs. These receptor sequences come from a woman between 40 and 50 years old in good health and CMV-seronegative.

As to this clone: The germline gene is not matched at one end of the junction; a read error may be the cause. The chain is built from TRBV7-9 and TRBJ2-1; TRBD1 matches 8 bases. The CDR3 has 17 amino acids. From germline, CDR1 is SEHNR and CDR2 FQNEAQ (reference sequence). CDR3 sequence reads: CSSSSTGEGGVYNEQFF. CDR3 DNA sequence: TGTTCCAGCAGCTCGACAGGGGAAGGCGGAGTCTACAATGAGCAGTTCTTC.

The chain has TRBV7-9 and TRBJ2-3; no definite D call. In germline, CDR1 is SEHNR, CDR2 FQNEAQ (reference sequence). With 6 bases removed from V and 2 bases from J, the gap between germline ends came to 15 bases. The CDR3 is made up of 15 amino acids. The CDR3 coding sequence is TGTGCCAGCAGACTCTACGGGTCGGACACAGATACGCAGTATTTT. Translated, it gives CASRLYGSDTDTQYF.

This clone was found a few times. The J gene is TRBJ2-3, the V gene TRBV5-1; D perhaps matches TRBD2 (6 bases). The CDR3 length is 13 residues. Germline CDR1 and CDR2: SGHRS and YFSETQ. The ends were cut back, 0 bases at V and 8 bases at J, with 10 bases in the middle. CDR3 region: CASSLVEGATQYF. The CDR3 DNA reads TGCGCCAGCAGCTTGGTGGAGGGTGCTACGCAGTATTTT.

The V gene is TRBV6-5, the J gene TRBJ2-5; the D gene is possibly TRBD2 (5 bases). V was pared by 2 bases and J by 4 bases, with 8 bases between. CDR3 length equals 13 residues. CDR1 and CDR2 (germline): MNHEY, SVGAGI. The CDR3: CASSYPGLETQYF. CDR3 nucleotides: TGTGCCAGCAGTTACCCGGGGTTAGAGACCCAGTACTTC.

V usage is TRBV5-1 and J usage is TRBJ1-4; 7 bases are shared with TRBD1. CDR1 is SGHRS and CDR2 is YFSETQ in the germline V gene. J was trimmed by 5 bases and V by 1 base; bases with no gene match: 8. This CDR3 comprises 16 residues. The CDR3 nucleotides are TGCGCCAGCAGCTTGAACGTTGGGACAGTGAATGAAAAACTGTTTTTT. Residues: CASSLNVGTVNEKLFF. The full variable domain, rest sourced from reference TRBV5-1 and TRBJ1-4, is KAGVTQTPRYLIKTRGQQVTLSCSPISGHRSVSWYQQTPGQGLQFLFEYFSETQRNKGNFPGRFSGRQFSNSRSEMNVSTLELGDSALYLCASSLNVGTVNEKLFFGSGTQLSVL.

The chain carries TRBV7-2 and TRBJ2-7; D perhaps matches TRBD1 (6 bases). Looked up from germline, CDR1 is SGHTA and CDR2 is FQGNSA. V lost 5 bases and J 3 bases, leaving 20 bases between the germline ends. The CDR3 is 16 amino acids. The CDR3: CASSPLWGPRDYEQYF. The CDR3 DNA is TGTGCCAGCAGCCCCTTGTGGGGGCCCCGGGACTACGAGCAGTACTTC.

V gene TRBV19 combines with J gene TRBJ1-5; 7 nucleotides agree with TRBD1. The V gene's germline CDR1 is LNHDA and CDR2 SQIVND (reference sequence). V dropped 6 bases and J dropped 0; count of bases not matched to a gene: 5. This CDR3 has 15 residues. The CDR3: CASSNDRDSNQPQHF. The DNA of the CDR3 is TGTGCCAGTAGCAACGACAGGGATAGCAATCAGCCCCAGCATTTT.

The V call is TRBV5-4, the J call TRBJ2-3; D unclear. The CDR3 loop spans 12 amino acids. The germline gives CDR1 SGHNT, CDR2 YYREEE (reference sequence). The ends were cut back, 2 bases at V and 1 base at J, with 2 bases in the middle. The CDR3 loop is CASSFGTDTQYF. In DNA form, the CDR3 reads TGTGCCAGCAGCTTCGGCACAGATACGCAGTATTTT.

J is TRBJ1-2 and V is TRBV29-1; 8 bases line up with TRBD1. The CDR3 has 14 amino acids. Germline V gene data show CDR1 as SQVTM and CDR2 as ANQGSEA. V lost 6 bases and J lost 5; bases outside the gene matches: 11. CDR3 nucleotide sequence: TGCAGCGTCGGGGACGGGACAGGTCTATATGGCTACACCTTC. Translating it yields CSVGDGTGLYGYTF.

This chain connects TRBV6-5 to TRBJ1-5, with 11 bases aligning to TRBD1. The trim removed 5 bases at V and 7 bases at J, leaving 4 bases unmatched. CDR3 size: 14 residues. CDR1 and CDR2 (germline): MNHEY, SVGAGI. The CDR3 sequence: CASSGQGAGQPQHF. The CDR3 DNA sequence: TGTGCCAGCAGTGGACAGGGGGCAGGGCAGCCCCAGCATTTT.

The V and J genes are TRBV13 and TRBJ2-2; D is possibly TRBD2 (5 bases). Trimming removed 3 bases at V and 8 bases at J, with 7 bases between. This CDR3 has 12 amino acids. The V gene's germline CDR1 is PRHDT and CDR2 FYEKMQ (reference sequence). CDR3 residues: CASSFGGGELFF. The CDR3 DNA sequence: TGTGCCAGCAGCTTCGGCGGGGGGGAGCTGTTTTTT.

The chain links TRBV29-1 to TRBJ1-2, with 10 bases fitting TRBD1. Germline CDR1 and CDR2: SQVTM and ANQGSEA. J lost 8 bases, V lost 7 bases, and 7 bases had no gene match. The CDR3 is 12 amino acids. For the CDR3, the DNA is TGCAGCGCGGAATGGACAGGGGGAGGCTACACCTTC. This translates into CSAEWTGGGYTF.

This chain uses TRBV7-9 with TRBJ2-5; 10 bases map to TRBD1. The end of the DNA fits TRBJ2-7 better, so the J call may be wrong. The germline gives CDR1 SEHNR, CDR2 FQNEAQ (reference sequence). CDR3 length: 15 amino acids. In DNA form, the CDR3 reads TGTGCCAGCAGCTTAAGGGGGGACAGGGGCCACGAGCAGTACTTC. This codes for CASSLRGDRGHEQYF.

This clone was counted a single time. The chain carries TRBV4-3 and TRBJ1-2; possibly TRBD1 for D (5 bases). The CDR3 loop spans 15 amino acids. Trimming took off 3 bases at V and 7 bases at J, with 18 bases between the two ends. The germline CDR1 and CDR2 sequences are LGHNA and YSLEER. CDR3 sequence: CASSHPGLEFSGYTF. The CDR3 nucleotides are TGCGCCAGCAGCCATCCGGGACTGGAATTTTCTGGCTACACCTTC.

The V and J genes are TRBV6-1 and TRBJ2-4; the match to TRBD1 covers 8 bases. Germline V gene sequence: CDR1 MNHNS, CDR2 SASEGT. V gave up 6 bases and J gave up 8 bases; unmatched junction bases: 3. CDR3 length: 12 residues. The CDR3 region is CASRQGDHIQYF. CDR3 sequence (DNA): TGTGCCAGCAGACAGGGGGATCACATTCAGTACTTC.

This sequence joins TRBV10-1 and TRBJ2-1, with unresolved D. CDR1 is WNHNN, CDR2 SYGVQD, per germline (reference sequence). This CDR3 region has 14 residues. Between the trimmed V and J ends, which lost 0 bases and 2 bases, there was a span of 5 bases. CDR3 in DNA: TGCGCCAGCAGTGAGTCTATTGCCTACAATGAGCAGTTCTTC. Translated, it gives CASSESIAYNEQFF.

J is TRBJ2-2 and V is TRBV6-4; D is ambiguous. Looked up from germline, CDR1 is MRHNA and CDR2 is SNTAGT. The length of the CDR3 is 13 residues. Trimming took 4 bases from V and 4 from J, leaving 7 bases between them. This CDR3 reads CASSATATGELFF. The CDR3 DNA reads as TGTGCCAGCAGTGCCACAGCCACCGGGGAGCTGTTTTTT.

The V gene is TRBV4-3, the J gene TRBJ2-7, with D perhaps TRBD1 (6 bases). Germline V CDR1 and CDR2: LGHNA, YSLEER. The CDR3 is made up of 15 amino acids. Trimming removed 4 bases at V and 2 bases at J, with 15 bases between. This CDR3 is CASSPEWTVTYEQYF. The CDR3 coding sequence is TGCGCCAGCAGCCCAGAATGGACAGTAACCTACGAGCAGTACTTC.

The J gene is TRBJ2-7, the V gene TRBV6-5; TRBD1 might be the D (6 bases). The germline gives CDR1 MNHEY, CDR2 SVGAGI. V was trimmed by 0 bases and J by 3 bases, leaving 9 bases between them. The CDR3 has 14 residues. CDR3 loop: CASSYSTGVYEQYF. The CDR3 DNA sequence: TGTGCCAGCAGTTACTCGACAGGAGTCTACGAGCAGTACTTC.

DNA for the CDR3: TGTGCCACCAGCAGAGGCAGGACAGTCGAAGCCGGGGAGCTGTTTTTT. Amino acid sequence: CATSRGRTVEAGELFF. The rearrangement links TRBV15 to TRBJ2-2; a weak D match, TRBD1 (6 bases). The germline V gene encodes CDR1 LNHNV and CDR2 YYDKDF (reference sequence). The CDR3 spans 16 residues. Between the trimmed V and J ends, which lost 1 base and 6 bases, there was a span of 15 bases. The complete variable domain, with remaining parts taken from reference TRBV15 and TRBJ2-2, reads DAMVIQNPRYQVTQFGKPVTLSCSQTLNHNVMYWYQQKSSQAPKLLFHYYDKDFNNEADTPDNFQSRRPNTSFCFLDIRSPGLGDTAMYLCATSRGRTVEAGELFFGEGSRLTVL.

V gene TRBV4-3 combines with J gene TRBJ2-1; 7 positions match TRBD1. The length of the CDR3 is 13 residues. The ends lost 2 bases at V and 9 bases at J; junction bases unmatched: 4. CDR1 is LGHNA and CDR2 is YSLEER in the germline V gene. The CDR3 DNA follows: TGCGCCAGCAGCCAACAGGGGGTGGGTGAGCAGTTCTTC. Translated: CASSQQGVGEQFF.

The rearrangement uses TRBV6-1 and TRBJ2-7; 7 nucleotides line up with TRBD2. With V trimmed by 5 bases and J by 1 base, 5 bases remained unmatched. The germline V gene encodes CDR1 MNHNS and CDR2 SASEGT. The length of the CDR3 is 14 residues. This CDR3 is CASSIAGLSYEQYF. CDR3 DNA sequence: TGTGCCAGCAGTATAGCGGGTCTTTCCTACGAGCAGTACTTC.

V usage is TRBV18 and J usage is TRBJ1-2; TRBD1 aligns across 7 bases. With 3 bases clipped from V and 3 bases from J, the junction kept 10 bases outside the gene matches. Germline CDR1 reads KGHSH; CDR2 reads LQKENI. The CDR3 has 16 residues. The CDR3 DNA follows: TGTGCCAGCTCACCTTCCTCGACAGGGAGCTACTATGGCTACACCTTC. This gives the protein CASSPSSTGSYYGYTF.

This chain connects TRBV5-4 to TRBJ2-7, with D uncertain. V lost 2 bases and J 1 base, leaving 7 bases between the germline ends. Per the germline V gene, CDR1 is SGHNT and CDR2 is YYREEE (reference sequence). The CDR3 loop spans 13 amino acids. CDR3 nucleotides: TGTGCCAGCAGCTTTCCTCCTTCCTACGAGCAGTACTTC. It specifies CASSFPPSYEQYF.

V gene TRBV12-5 combines with J gene TRBJ2-1; TRBD2 matches 9 bases. J lost 4 bases, V lost 2 bases, and 9 bases had no gene match. CDR1 and CDR2 (germline): LGHNT, FRNRAP. This CDR3 region has 17 residues. CDR3 loop: CASGLSAGGPGYNEQFF. DNA of the CDR3: TGTGCTAGTGGTTTGTCAGCGGGGGGCCCCGGGTACAATGAGCAGTTCTTC.

This clone is medium-sized (0.01 to 0.1%) by share. The chain has TRBV19 and TRBJ1-1; D is unclear. Germline CDR1 is LNHDA and CDR2 is SQIVND (reference sequence). The CDR3 is 13 residues long. Between the trimmed V and J ends, which lost 4 bases and 0 bases, there was a span of 6 bases. CDR3 nucleotide sequence: TGTGCCAGTAGTAGGGCCGTGAACACTGAAGCTTTCTTT. Protein product: CASSRAVNTEAFF.

The V call is TRBV7-3, the J call TRBJ2-3; tentatively, D is TRBD1 (6 bases). Per the germline V gene, CDR1 is SGHTA and CDR2 is FQGTGA. The CDR3 totals 14 residues. Between the trimmed V and J ends, which lost 0 bases and 4 bases, there was a span of 8 bases. The CDR3 DNA sequence: TGTGCCAGCAGCTTAACGGGGGCAGCAGATACGCAGTATTTT. This sequence encodes CASSLTGAADTQYF.

This clone has only one observation. The V call is TRBV27, the J call TRBJ2-1; D is perhaps TRBD2 (5 bases). Germline assignment: CDR1 MNHEY and CDR2 SMNVEV (reference sequence). The CDR3 totals 17 residues. V lost 5 bases and J lost 4, with 21 bases in between. CDR3 bases: TGTGCCAGCAGTAGGAGCGAGGGCACCGGCAATTACAATGAGCAGTTCTTC. This gives the protein CASSRSEGTGNYNEQFF.